The 25 T cell receptor beta chains below were found in one sample sequenced in a study of cytomegalovirus exposure and HLA in healthy donors. TCRdb's copy holds only in-frame clones and misses some; the assay was immunoSEQ multiplex PCR. The sample includes approximately 150,000 clones, around 81% of them seen just once. Sequencing was carried out using PBMCs. These receptors originate from a man aged 25 to 40 in good health and CMV-seropositive.

V gene TRBV7-6 combines with J gene TRBJ2-7; the match to TRBD1 covers 8 bases. V was clipped by 1 base and J by 4 bases; unmatched bases: 6. This CDR3 comprises 15 residues. The germline V gene has CDR1 SGHVS and CDR2 FNYEAQ. The CDR3 here is CASSLVGQGAYEQYF. CDR3 DNA: TGTGCCAGCAGCTTAGTGGGGCAGGGGGCGTACGAGCAGTACTTC.

The chain uses TRBV11-2 and TRBJ1-4, with 7 bases matching TRBD1. CDR1 SGHAT and CDR2 FQNNGV come from the germline V gene. V lost 5 bases to trimming and J lost 2 bases; unmatched junction nucleotides: 17. CDR3 length: 19 residues. This chain's CDR3 is CASSGYGGQLVGTNEKLFF. In nucleotides, the CDR3 is TGTGCCAGCAGCGGGTATGGGGGACAGCTGGTGGGCACTAATGAAAAACTGTTTTTT.

The chain joins TRBV7-6 to TRBJ2-5; perhaps TRBD2 as D (5 bases). V was shortened by 1 base and J by 7 bases, with 13 bases between the two germline ends. The germline gives CDR1 SGHVS, CDR2 FNYEAQ. The CDR3 contains 14 residues. CDR3 amino acids: CASSLEIEAATQYF. The CDR3, as DNA: TGTGCCAGCAGCTTAGAAATAGAAGCGGCGACCCAGTACTTC.

This clone appeared a few times. The J gene is TRBJ1-2, the V gene TRBV9; no clear D gene. V was clipped by 5 bases and J by 6 bases, with 11 bases between them. Germline CDR1 is SGDLS and CDR2 is YYNGEE. The CDR3 is 12 residues long. CDR3 sequence reads: CASRWSGNGYTF. In DNA form, the CDR3 reads TGTGCCAGCAGGTGGTCGGGAAATGGCTACACCTTC.

This chain uses TRBV2 with TRBJ2-7; 8 nucleotides align to TRBD2. Germline V lookup: CDR1 SNHLY, CDR2 FYNNEI. Trimming removed 8 bases from V and 0 bases from J; junction bases left unmatched: 9. This CDR3 comprises 15 residues. The CDR3 region has the DNA TGTGCCAGCCAGAAAATAGCGGGGAGCTCCTACGAGCAGTACTTC. This encodes CASQKIAGSSYEQYF.

The V call is TRBV4-1, the J call TRBJ1-1, with TRBD1 identical over 10 bases. The trim removed 1 base at V and 5 bases at J, leaving 10 bases unmatched. Germline V gene data show CDR1 as MGHRA and CDR2 as YSYEKL. The CDR3 loop spans 17 amino acids. The CDR3 nucleotides read TGCGCCAGCAGCCAAGGGACAGGGGGGGTTCGGGGGACTGAAGCTTTCTTT. Amino acids: CASSQGTGGVRGTEAFF.

The genes are TRBV5-1 and TRBJ1-1; possible D gene TRBD1, 5 bases. Germline-derived CDR1 and CDR2 are SGHRS and YFSETQ. This CDR3 is built from 14 residues. Trimming took off 7 bases at V and 0 bases at J, with 13 bases between the two ends. For the CDR3, the DNA is TGCGCCAGCGCCCATGGGGGGGTGAACACTGAAGCTTTCTTT. Amino acid sequence: CASAHGGVNTEAFF.

This clone was seen a few times. This sample also contains other DNA sequences that code for the same CDR3. The V call is TRBV15, the J call TRBJ2-7, with TRBD1 matching 9 bases. The CDR3 loop spans 13 amino acids. Unmatched junction bases numbered 0, after V lost 6 bases and J lost 0 bases. The germline V gene encodes CDR1 LNHNV and CDR2 YYDKDF (reference sequence). In DNA form, the CDR3 reads TGTGCCACCAGGGGACAGGGCTCCTACGAGCAGTACTTC. As protein: CATRGQGSYEQYF.

V usage is TRBV4-3 and J usage is TRBJ1-1; 9 bases line up with TRBD1. The CDR3 loop spans 17 amino acids. After removal of 2 bases from V and 1 base from J, the junction contained 8 bases not matched to a gene. Looked up from germline, CDR1 is LGHNA and CDR2 is YSLEER. CDR3 nucleotides: TGCGCCAGCAGCCAAACTATACCGGGACAGGGGAACACTGAAGCTTTCTTT. Protein product: CASSQTIPGQGNTEAFF.

J is TRBJ1-1 and V is TRBV5-1; TRBD1 matches 7 bases. Trimming removed 4 bases from V and 1 base from J; junction bases left unmatched: 4. The CDR3 runs to 14 residues. From germline, CDR1 is SGHRS and CDR2 YFSETQ. CDR3 sequence reads: CASSPDRWNTEAFF. In DNA form, the CDR3 reads TGCGCCAGCAGCCCGGACAGGTGGAACACTGAAGCTTTCTTT.

With respect to this clone: Other DNA variants within this sample encode the same CDR3. The chain uses TRBV5-1 and TRBJ1-1, with TRBD1 as a possible D gene (5 bases). There are 14 residues in the CDR3. V dropped 4 bases and J dropped 1 base, with 11 bases sitting between them. The germline CDR1 and CDR2 sequences are SGHRS and YFSETQ. The CDR3 DNA is TGCGCCAGCAGCCTTACGGGGGGGAACACTGAAGCTTTCTTT. This codes for CASSLTGGNTEAFF.

The rearrangement uses TRBV12-5 and TRBJ2-2, with 8 positions matching TRBD2. After removal of 7 bases from V and 4 bases from J, the junction contained 8 bases not matched to a gene. Germline CDR1 LGHNT, CDR2 FRNRAP. This CDR3 comprises 15 residues. The CDR3 coding sequence is TGTGCTAGTGACACGGGGGGGAGGGTCACCGGGGAGCTGTTTTTT. Protein sequence: CASDTGGRVTGELFF.

The genes are TRBV25-1 and TRBJ2-7; weak D call: TRBD1 (6 bases). Looked up from germline, CDR1 is MGHDK and CDR2 is SYGVNS. The CDR3 runs to 18 residues. The V gene lost 2 bases and the J gene lost 0 bases, with 20 bases spanning the gap. The CDR3 sequence: CASSEPRDIQSSSYEQYF. The CDR3, as DNA: TGTGCCAGCAGTGAACCCAGGGACATTCAGAGTAGCTCCTACGAGCAGTACTTC.

The table lists this clone with a few counts. The V call is TRBV29-1, the J call TRBJ2-4; D is possibly TRBD2 (5 bases). The CDR3 contains 13 residues. V gave up 5 bases and J gave up 1 base, with 9 bases separating them. The germline V gene encodes CDR1 SQVTM and CDR2 ANQGSEA. This chain's CDR3 is CSVPGVAKNIQYF. The CDR3 region has the DNA TGCAGCGTTCCCGGGGTGGCCAAAAACATTCAGTACTTC.

V is TRBV10-2 and J is TRBJ1-2, with a possible D match to TRBD1 (5 bases). The CDR3 spans 14 residues. V lost 3 bases and J lost 2, with 10 bases in between. Per germline, CDR1 WSHSY and CDR2 SAAADI. The CDR3 spells CASSDGGGNYGYTF. In nucleotides, the CDR3 is TGCGCCAGCAGTGACGGGGGGGGGAACTATGGCTACACCTTC.

This rearrangement joins TRBV6-6 to TRBJ1-1; D is ambiguous. CDR1 is MNHNY and CDR2 is SVGAGI in the germline V gene (reference sequence). The V end lost 6 bases, the J end lost 0 bases, and 11 bases lay between the germline ends. CDR3 length: 14 residues. The DNA for the CDR3 is TGTGCCAGCAGGGGCCGCTTAATGAACACTGAAGCTTTCTTT. Translating gives CASRGRLMNTEAFF.

This rearrangement joins TRBV5-5 to TRBJ2-5, with TRBD2 as a possible D gene (6 bases). The germline gives CDR1 SGHKS, CDR2 YYEKEE (reference sequence). This CDR3 is built from 15 residues. V was clipped by 5 bases and J by 2 bases, with 16 bases between them. The CDR3 nucleotides are TGTGCCAGCAGGCGGAGCGGGCGACTGCAAGAGACCCAGTACTTC. Translating it yields CASRRSGRLQETQYF.

This chain uses TRBV5-4 with TRBJ1-1, with D perhaps TRBD1 (5 bases). V was shortened by 4 bases and J by 2 bases, with 24 bases between the two germline ends. This CDR3 comprises 18 residues. From germline, CDR1 is SGHNT and CDR2 YYREEE (reference sequence). CDR3 region: CASSPSIRLGQYNTEAFF. DNA of the CDR3: TGTGCCAGCAGCCCAAGCATTCGGTTGGGGCAGTATAACACTGAAGCTTTCTTT.

CDR3: CASSPVTGMVSGNTIYF. The CDR3 DNA follows: TGTGCCAGCAGCCCTGTGACAGGGATGGTATCTGGAAACACCATATATTTT. The chain couples TRBV7-9 to TRBJ1-3; TRBD1 matches at 7 bases. V lost 5 bases to trimming and J lost 1 base; unmatched junction nucleotides: 11. Looked up from germline, CDR1 is SEHNR and CDR2 is FQNEAQ (reference sequence). The CDR3 has 17 residues.

The DNA for the CDR3 is TGTGCCAGCAGCTTAGGGCCTCGACTAGCGGGGGACGATGAGCAGTTCTTC. It encodes CASSLGPRLAGDDEQFF. V usage is TRBV13 and J usage is TRBJ2-1; 12 nucleotides align to TRBD2. The CDR3 contains 17 residues. The germline V gene has CDR1 PRHDT and CDR2 FYEKMQ (reference sequence). V shed 0 bases, J shed 8 bases, and the junction held 8 bases outside the gene matches.

The V call is TRBV2, the J call TRBJ2-7; a possible D gene is TRBD1 (5 bases). This CDR3 contains 14 residues. Looked up from germline, CDR1 is SNHLY and CDR2 is FYNNEI. Trimming took off 3 bases at V and 4 bases at J, with 13 bases between the two ends. DNA for the CDR3: TGTGCCAGCAGTGAGCCAGGGTTGGAGTACGAGCAGTACTTC. Amino acids: CASSEPGLEYEQYF. Filled out from reference TRBV2 and TRBJ2-7, the complete variable domain reads EPEVTQTPSHQVTQMGQEVILRCVPISNHLYFYWYRQILGQKVEFLVSFYNNEISEKSEIFDDQFSVERPDGSNFTLKIRSTKLEDSAMYFCASSEPGLEYEQYFGPGTRLTVT.

The chain combines TRBV4-3 with TRBJ2-1, with D unresolved. Germline CDR1 reads LGHNA; CDR2 reads YSLEER. The ends were cut back, 0 bases at V and 5 bases at J, with 11 bases in the middle. CDR3 length equals 15 residues. CDR3 loop: CASSQETRKDNEQFF. The CDR3 region has the DNA TGCGCCAGCAGCCAAGAGACAAGGAAAGACAATGAGCAGTTCTTC.

V usage is TRBV7-2 and J usage is TRBJ1-6; 7 bases map to TRBD1. The CDR3 is made up of 12 amino acids. CDR1 and CDR2 (germline): SGHTA, FQGNSA. V gave up 4 bases and J gave up 10 bases; unmatched junction bases: 1. CDR3 DNA sequence: TGTGCCAGCAGCTGGGACAGATCACCCCTCCACTTT. Translation: CASSWDRSPLHF. Complete variable domain (other parts from reference TRBV7-2 and TRBJ1-6): GAGVSQSPSNKVTEKGKDVELRCDPISGHTALYWYRQSLGQGLEFLIYFQGNSAPDKSGLPSDRFSAERTGGSVSTLTIQRTQQEDSAVYLCASSWDRSPLHFGNGTRLTVT.

This clone was detected a few times. The CDR3 is CASSSDRGPGEQYF. The CDR3 DNA is TGCGCCAGCAGCTCCGACAGGGGTCCGGGGGAGCAGTACTTC. The V and J genes are TRBV5-1 and TRBJ2-7, with 8 bases fitting TRBD1. Germline values: CDR1 SGHRS, CDR2 YFSETQ. J was trimmed by 7 bases and V by 3 bases; bases with no gene match: 9. The CDR3 contains 14 residues. Full variable domain (remainder filled in from reference TRBV5-1 and TRBJ2-7): KAGVTQTPRYLIKTRGQQVTLSCSPISGHRSVSWYQQTPGQGLQFLFEYFSETQRNKGNFPGRFSGRQFSNSRSEMNVSTLELGDSALYLCASSSDRGPGEQYFGPGTRLTVT.

The chain joins TRBV6-5 to TRBJ1-1, with 10 bases identical to TRBD1. V lost 0 bases, J lost 4 bases, and 2 bases stayed unmatched. CDR1 MNHEY and CDR2 SVGAGI come from the germline V gene. This CDR3 contains 15 residues. CDR3 sequence: CASSYSGQGITEAFF. For the CDR3, the DNA is TGTGCCAGCAGTTACTCGGGACAGGGGATCACTGAAGCTTTCTTT.